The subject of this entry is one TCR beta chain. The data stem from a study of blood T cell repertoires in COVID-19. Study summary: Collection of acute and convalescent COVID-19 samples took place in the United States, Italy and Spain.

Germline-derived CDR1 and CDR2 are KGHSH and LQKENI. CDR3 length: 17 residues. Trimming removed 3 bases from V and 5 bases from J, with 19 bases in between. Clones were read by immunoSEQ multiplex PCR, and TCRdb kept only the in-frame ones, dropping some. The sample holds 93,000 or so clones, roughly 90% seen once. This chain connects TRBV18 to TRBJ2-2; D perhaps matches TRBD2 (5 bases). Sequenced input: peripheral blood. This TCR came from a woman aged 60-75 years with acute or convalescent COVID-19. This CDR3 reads CASSPIRSTSSTGELFF. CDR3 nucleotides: TGTGCCAGCTCACCCATCCGGAGCACTAGTTCGACCGGGGAGCTGTTTTTT. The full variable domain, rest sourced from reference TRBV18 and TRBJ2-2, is NAGVMQNPRHLVRRRGQEARLRCSPMKGHSHVYWYRQLPEEGLKFMVYLQKENIIDESGMPKERFSAEFPKEGPSILRIQQVVRGDSAAYFCASSPIRSTSSTGELFFGEGSRLTVL.